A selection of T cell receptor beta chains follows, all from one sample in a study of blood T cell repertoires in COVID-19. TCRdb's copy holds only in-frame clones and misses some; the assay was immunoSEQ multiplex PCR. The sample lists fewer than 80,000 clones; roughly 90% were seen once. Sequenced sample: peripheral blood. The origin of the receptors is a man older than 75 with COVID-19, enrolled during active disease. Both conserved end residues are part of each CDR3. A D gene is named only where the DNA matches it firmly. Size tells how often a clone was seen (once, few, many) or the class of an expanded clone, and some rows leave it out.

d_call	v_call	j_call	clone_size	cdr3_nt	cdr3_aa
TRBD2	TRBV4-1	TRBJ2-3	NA	TGCGCCAGCAGCCAAACCGGGACTAGGACAGATACGCAGTATTTT	CASSQTGTRTDTQYF
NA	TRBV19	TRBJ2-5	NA	TGTGCCAGTCGCCGAACAAACCAAGAGACCCAGTACTTC	CASRRTNQETQYF
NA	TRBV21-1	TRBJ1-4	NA	TGTGCCAGCAGCCGATGGAGGGCAGATTTTTTT	CASSRWRADFF
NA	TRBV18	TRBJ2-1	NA	TGTGCCAGCTCCGACGGACAGCTAGCCTACAATGAGCAGTTCTTC	CASSDGQLAYNEQFF
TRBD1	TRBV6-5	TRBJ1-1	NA	TGTGCCAGCAGGCCGACAGGGGGTCTGGCTGAAGCTTTCTTT	CASRPTGGLAEAFF
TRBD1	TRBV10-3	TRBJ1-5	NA	TGTGCCATCAGGGACAGGGCTAATCAGCCCCAGCATTTT	CAIRDRANQPQHF
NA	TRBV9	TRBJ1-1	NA	TGTGCCAGCAGCACCTTGGACAGACCTAACACTGAAGCTTTCTTT	CASSTLDRPNTEAFF
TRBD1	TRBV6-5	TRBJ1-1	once	TGTGCCAGCAGGAGGACAGGGAACACTGAAGCTTTCTTT	CASRRTGNTEAFF
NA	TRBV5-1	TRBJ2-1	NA	TGCGCCAGCAGTTTCGACAGGGACTCGGGGTTCTTC	CASSFDRDSGFF
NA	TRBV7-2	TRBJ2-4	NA	TGTGCCAGCAGTACAAGAGGGAGAGGAGCGCTAGGCAAAAACATTCAGTACTTC	CASSTRGRGALGKNIQYF
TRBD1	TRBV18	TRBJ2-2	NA	TGTGCCAGCTCACCGGACAGGGGGCGAGATCTGGCCGGGGAGCTGTTTTTT	CASSPDRGRDLAGELFF
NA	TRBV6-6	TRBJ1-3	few	TGTGCCAGCAGAGGGGCAAACACCATATATTTT	CASRGANTIYF
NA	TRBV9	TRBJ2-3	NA	TGTGCCAGCAGCGTAGCGGACTCCTGGGATACGCAGTATTTT	CASSVADSWDTQYF
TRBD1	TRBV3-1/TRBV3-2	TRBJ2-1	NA	TGTGCCAGCAGCCAAGGGACAGGGGGGCACAATGAGCAGTTCTTC	CASSQGTGGHNEQFF
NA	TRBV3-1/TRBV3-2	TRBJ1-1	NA	TGTGCCAGCAGCCAAGAGGGACTACTCAACCCAACTGAAGCTTTCTTT	CASSQEGLLNPTEAFF
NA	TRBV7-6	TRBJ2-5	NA	TGTGCCAGCAGCTTACAGCAGGGGTCAAGCGTCAGAGAGACCCAGTACTTC	CASSLQQGSSVRETQYF
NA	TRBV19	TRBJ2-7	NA	TGTGCCAGTAGTATCCCGCGAACGCCAGGGAACTACACCTACGAGCAGTACTTC	CASSIPRTPGNYTYEQYF
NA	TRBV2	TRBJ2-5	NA	TGTGCCAGCAGTGCAGGGATGAGTGGGACCCAGTACTTC	CASSAGMSGTQYF
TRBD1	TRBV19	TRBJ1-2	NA	TGTGCCAGTAGTCTCGGGACAGCTAACTATGGCTACACCTTC	CASSLGTANYGYTF
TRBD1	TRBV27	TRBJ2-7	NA	TGTGCCAGCAGGTACCTAAACAGGGGGCTATACGAGCAGTACTTC	CASRYLNRGLYEQYF
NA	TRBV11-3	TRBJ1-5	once	TGTGCCAGCAGCTTAGGGACAGCTTATAGCAATCAGCCCCAGCATTTT	CASSLGTAYSNQPQHF
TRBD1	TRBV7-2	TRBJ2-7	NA	TGTGCCAGCAGCTTAGCGTCCCAGGGGGCCTACGAGCAGTACTTC	CASSLASQGAYEQYF
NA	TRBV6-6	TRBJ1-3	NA	TGTGCCAGCAGGACAGCCAACTCTGGAAACACCATATATTTT	CASRTANSGNTIYF
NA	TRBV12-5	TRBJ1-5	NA	TGTGCTAGCGGTTTGGGGCCACCGGGTAGACAGCCCCAGCATTTT	CASGLGPPGRQPQHF
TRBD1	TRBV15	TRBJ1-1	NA	TGTGCCACCAGCAGGCAGGGGGCGGTGGGAACTGAAGCTTTCTTT	CATSRQGAVGTEAFF
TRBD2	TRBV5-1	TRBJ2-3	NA	TGCGCCAGCAGTCAAGCCCGGGGACTAGGGACAGATACGCAGTATTTT	CASSQARGLGTDTQYF
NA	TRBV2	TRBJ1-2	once	TGTGCCAGCAGTGGGGAGAGGGGCTACACCTTC	CASSGERGYTF
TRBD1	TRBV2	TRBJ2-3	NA	TGTGCCAGCAGTTTCTCACAGGGGGATACGCAGTATTTT	CASSFSQGDTQYF
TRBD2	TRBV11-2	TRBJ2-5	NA	TGTGCCAGCAGCCTTCCTAGCGGGGCCATAGAGACCCAGTACTTC	CASSLPSGAIETQYF
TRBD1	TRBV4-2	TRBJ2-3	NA	TGTGCCAGCAGCCAAGGGGGACAGGGTGCGGATACGCAGTATTTT	CASSQGGQGADTQYF
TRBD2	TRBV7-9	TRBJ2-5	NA	TGTGCCAGCAGCCGTAGCGGGGGTCGGGAGACCCAGTACTTC	CASSRSGGRETQYF
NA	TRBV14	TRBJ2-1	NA	TGTGCCAGCAGCTTCGGGGGGCAGTATTATGAGCAGTTCTTC	CASSFGGQYYEQFF
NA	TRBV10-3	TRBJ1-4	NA	TGTGCCATCAGTGCGAGCGTCTTCGGGGAGCCTAATGAAAAACTGTTTTTT	CAISASVFGEPNEKLFF
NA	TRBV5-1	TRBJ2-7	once	TGCGCCAGCAGCTTGGATCTAGCACGGGAGCAGTACTTC	CASSLDLAREQYF
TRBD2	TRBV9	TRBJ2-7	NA	TGTGCCAGCAGCGTGGCCCCAAGCGGGACTCCCTACGAGCAGTACTTC	CASSVAPSGTPYEQYF
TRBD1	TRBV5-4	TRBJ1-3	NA	TGTGCCAGCAGCTTTCGGGCACAGGGGGAAGGAAACACCATATATTTT	CASSFRAQGEGNTIYF
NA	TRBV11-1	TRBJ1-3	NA	TGTGCCAGCAGCGTACAGTACCACTCTGGAAACACCATATATTTT	CASSVQYHSGNTIYF
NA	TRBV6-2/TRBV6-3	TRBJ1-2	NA	TGTGCCAGCAGTTACCCCGGGGCCGGACTATATGGCTACACCTTC	CASSYPGAGLYGYTF
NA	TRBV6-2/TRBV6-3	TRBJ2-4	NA	TGTGCCAGCAGTTACGAGGGACCCGGGCTGTGGGGGCACATTCAGTACTTC	CASSYEGPGLWGHIQYF
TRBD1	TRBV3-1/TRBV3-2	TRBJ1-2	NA	TGTGCCAGCAGCCTCTCAGGGACAGATGGCTACACCTTC	CASSLSGTDGYTF
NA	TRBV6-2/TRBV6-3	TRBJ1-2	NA	TGTGCCAGCAGTTATTTTCAGGGCGCATACTATGGCTACACCTTC	CASSYFQGAYYGYTF
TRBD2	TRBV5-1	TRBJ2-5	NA	TGCGCCAGCTTTGGGCTAGCGGGGGCCCCTCAAGAGACCCAGTACTTC	CASFGLAGAPQETQYF
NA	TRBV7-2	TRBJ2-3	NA	TGTGCCAGCAGCTCCTCTGGGGGCCCTAGCACAGATACGCAGTATTTT	CASSSSGGPSTDTQYF
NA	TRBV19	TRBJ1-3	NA	TGTGCCAGTAAAGACGACAGAACTGGAAACACCATATATTTT	CASKDDRTGNTIYF